These 9 T cell receptor beta chains came from one sample sequenced in a study of T cells in localized non-small cell lung cancer. Using immunoSEQ multiplex PCR, the repertoire was profiled, and TCRdb retains in-frame clones only, with some absent. The table records nearly 15,000 clones, around 83% of them present only once. The sample here was peripheral blood, taken before any cancer treatment. Every receptor here comes from a woman aged 40 to 75 with stage I lung adenocarcinoma.

This chain links TRBV5-4 with TRBJ1-2; no clear D gene. Trimming pared 4 bases from V and 8 bases from J, leaving 15 bases between. From germline, CDR1 is SGHNT and CDR2 YYREEE (reference sequence). CDR3 length: 13 residues. CDR3 bases: TGTGCCAGCAGCCGGACTCGGGAGGACGGCTACACCTTC. Protein sequence: CASSRTREDGYTF.

The chain carries TRBV25-1 and TRBJ1-2; D might be TRBD1 (6 bases). Looked up from germline, CDR1 is MGHDK and CDR2 is SYGVNS. The V and J ends lost 1 base and 7 bases respectively, with 16 bases between them. The CDR3 consists of 15 residues. CDR3 protein: CASSEWGPNGGGYTF. CDR3 DNA sequence: TGTGCCAGCAGTGAATGGGGGCCGAACGGGGGTGGCTACACCTTC.

The V and J genes are TRBV5-1 and TRBJ2-2; D gene uncertain. The CDR3 is 14 amino acids. Looked up from germline, CDR1 is SGHRS and CDR2 is YFSETQ. V was shortened by 4 bases and J by 0 bases, with 7 bases between the two germline ends. Here the CDR3 DNA reads TGCGCCAGCAGCCCATCTCCGAACACCGGGGAGCTGTTTTTT. It translates to CASSPSPNTGELFF.

The rearrangement uses TRBV5-1 and TRBJ2-7; D is ambiguous. Germline V gene data show CDR1 as SGHRS and CDR2 as YFSETQ. The V gene lost 0 bases and the J gene lost 0 bases, with 10 bases spanning the gap. This CDR3 has 15 residues. CDR3 in amino acids: CASSLEYESSYEQYF. The CDR3, as DNA: TGCGCCAGCAGCTTGGAGTACGAGAGCTCCTACGAGCAGTACTTC.

This chain joins TRBV9 and TRBJ2-1; TRBD2 agrees at 13 bases. This CDR3 has 15 amino acids. Looked up from germline, CDR1 is SGDLS and CDR2 is YYNGEE. After removal of 4 bases from V and 7 bases from J, the junction contained 5 bases not matched to a gene. This CDR3 reads CASSPTSGGNNEQFF. The CDR3 DNA is TGTGCCAGCAGCCCGACTAGCGGGGGGAATAATGAGCAGTTCTTC.

The V gene is TRBV11-2, the J gene TRBJ1-3, with D unclear. The V end lost 7 bases, the J end lost 2 bases, and 9 bases lay between the germline ends. This CDR3 spans 13 amino acids. Germline values: CDR1 SGHAT, CDR2 FQNNGV. CDR3 DNA sequence: TGTGCCAGCAAAAGAGGGACTGGAAACACCATATATTTT. It yields the protein CASKRGTGNTIYF.

The chain links TRBV7-2 to TRBJ1-2; possibly TRBD1 for D (5 bases). The ends were cut back, 1 base at V and 7 bases at J, with 13 bases in the middle. Germline V CDR1 and CDR2: SGHTA, FQGNSA. This CDR3 spans 14 amino acids. DNA for the CDR3: TGTGCCAGCAGCTTAGAATGGCGGGGGGTTGGCTACACCTTC. As protein: CASSLEWRGVGYTF.

The CDR3 here is CASSLFVWAGNQPQHF. The DNA of the CDR3 is TGCGCCAGCAGCTTGTTTGTTTGGGCGGGCAATCAGCCCCAGCATTTT. V and J are TRBV5-1 and TRBJ1-5; D ambiguous. This CDR3 spans 16 amino acids. Germline CDR1 SGHRS, CDR2 YFSETQ. V shed 1 base and J shed 2 bases, with 13 bases lying between them. Filled out from reference TRBV5-1 and TRBJ1-5, the complete variable domain reads KAGVTQTPRYLIKTRGQQVTLSCSPISGHRSVSWYQQTPGQGLQFLFEYFSETQRNKGNFPGRFSGRQFSNSRSEMNVSTLELGDSALYLCASSLFVWAGNQPQHFGDGTRLSIL.

This clone was seen just once. This chain links TRBV11-2 with TRBJ1-2; the D is unclear. Trimming took 2 bases from V and 4 from J, leaving 8 bases between them. The germline CDR1 and CDR2 sequences are SGHAT and FQNNGV. The CDR3 has 13 residues. In nucleotides, the CDR3 is TGTGCCAGCAGCTTAATGACTTCCTATGGCTACACCTTC. It specifies CASSLMTSYGYTF. Using reference TRBV11-2 and TRBJ1-2 for the parts outside the CDR3, the full variable domain is EAGVAQSPRYKIIEKRQSVAFWCNPISGHATLYWYQQILGQGPKLLIQFQNNGVVDDSQLPKDRFSAERLKGVDSTLKIQPAKLEDSAVYLCASSLMTSYGYTFGSGTRLTVV.